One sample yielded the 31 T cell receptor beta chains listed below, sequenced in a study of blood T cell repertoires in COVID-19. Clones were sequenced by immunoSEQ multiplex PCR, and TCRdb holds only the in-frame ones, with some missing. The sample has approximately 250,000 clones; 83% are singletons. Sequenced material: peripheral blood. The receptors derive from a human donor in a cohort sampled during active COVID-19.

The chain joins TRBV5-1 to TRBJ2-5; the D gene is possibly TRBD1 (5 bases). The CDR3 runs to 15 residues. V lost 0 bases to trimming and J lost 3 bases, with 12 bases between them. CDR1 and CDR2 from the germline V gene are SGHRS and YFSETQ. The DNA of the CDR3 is TGCGCCAGCAGCTTGGGGGGCAGTTTTAAAGAGACCCAGTACTTC. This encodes CASSLGGSFKETQYF.

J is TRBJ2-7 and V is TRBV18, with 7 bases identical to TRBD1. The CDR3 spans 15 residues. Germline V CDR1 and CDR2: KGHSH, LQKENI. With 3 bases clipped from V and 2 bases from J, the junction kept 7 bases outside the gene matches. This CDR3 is CASSPNTGTAYEQYF. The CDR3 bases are TGTGCCAGCTCACCTAACACCGGGACAGCCTACGAGCAGTACTTC.

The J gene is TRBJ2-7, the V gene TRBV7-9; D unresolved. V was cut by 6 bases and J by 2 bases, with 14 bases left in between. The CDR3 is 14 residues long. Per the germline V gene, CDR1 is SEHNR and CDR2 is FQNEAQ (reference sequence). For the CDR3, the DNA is TGTGCCAGCAGACCCAGACACTCTACCTACGAGCAGTACTTC. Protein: CASRPRHSTYEQYF.

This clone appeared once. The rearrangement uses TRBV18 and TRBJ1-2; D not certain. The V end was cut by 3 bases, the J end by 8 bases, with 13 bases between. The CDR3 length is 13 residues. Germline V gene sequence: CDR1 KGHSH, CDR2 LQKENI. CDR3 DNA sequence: TGTGCCAGCTCACCGGCGGAAGACCGGGGCTACACCTTC. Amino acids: CASSPAEDRGYTF.

CDR3 DNA: TGTGCCAGTAGTATTGTACAGGGTAATGAAAAACTGTTTTTT. Its protein is CASSIVQGNEKLFF. The V call is TRBV19, the J call TRBJ1-4; D might be TRBD1 (6 bases). Germline CDR1 LNHDA, CDR2 SQIVND (reference sequence). Between the trimmed V and J ends, which lost 3 bases and 4 bases, there was a span of 9 bases. The CDR3 has 14 residues.

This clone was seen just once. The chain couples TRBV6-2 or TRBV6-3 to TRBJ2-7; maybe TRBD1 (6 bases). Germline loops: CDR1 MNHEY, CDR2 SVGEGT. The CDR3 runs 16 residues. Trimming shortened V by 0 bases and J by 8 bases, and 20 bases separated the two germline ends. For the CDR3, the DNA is TGTGCCAGCAGTTACTCCTCCGGGACACCCCTGGACAAGCAGTACTTC. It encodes CASSYSSGTPLDKQYF.

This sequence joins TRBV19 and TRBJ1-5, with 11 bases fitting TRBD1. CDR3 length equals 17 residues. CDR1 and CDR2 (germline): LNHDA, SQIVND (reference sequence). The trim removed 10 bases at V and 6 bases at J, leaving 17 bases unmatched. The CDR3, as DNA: TGTGCCACCAAAGGGACAGGGGGTATCTTCGTGCCTCAGCCCCAGCATTTT. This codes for CATKGTGGIFVPQPQHF.

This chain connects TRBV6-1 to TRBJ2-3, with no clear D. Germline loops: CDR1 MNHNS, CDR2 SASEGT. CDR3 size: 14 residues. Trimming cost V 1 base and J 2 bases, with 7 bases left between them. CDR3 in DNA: TGTGCCAGCAGTGAAGGGGCCAACACAGATACGCAGTATTTT. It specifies CASSEGANTDTQYF.

The chain's CDR3 is CASSLFGGPEDTQYF. The CDR3 DNA is TGTGCCAGCAGTTTATTTGGCGGTCCGGAAGATACGCAGTATTTT. The V call is TRBV27, the J call TRBJ2-3; D is unclear. V gave up 1 base and J gave up 5 bases, with 13 bases separating them. The CDR3 is 15 residues long. Germline CDR1 reads MNHEY; CDR2 reads SMNVEV (reference sequence).

The CDR3 DNA sequence: TGTGCCAGCAGTGCCCGGGACAGGCCAGCAACTAATGAAAAACTGTTTTTT. This gives the protein CASSARDRPATNEKLFF. The chain links TRBV6-1 to TRBJ1-4; 8 bases match TRBD1. This CDR3 comprises 17 residues. After removal of 4 bases from V and 0 bases from J, the junction contained 7 bases not matched to a gene. Germline values: CDR1 MNHNS, CDR2 SASEGT.

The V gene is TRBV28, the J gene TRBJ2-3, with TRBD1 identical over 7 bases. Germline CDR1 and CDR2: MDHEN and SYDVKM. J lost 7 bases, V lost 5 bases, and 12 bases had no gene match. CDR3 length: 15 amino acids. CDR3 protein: CASSDGQVLGNTQYF. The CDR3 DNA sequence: TGTGCCAGCAGTGACGGACAGGTTTTAGGCAATACGCAGTATTTT.

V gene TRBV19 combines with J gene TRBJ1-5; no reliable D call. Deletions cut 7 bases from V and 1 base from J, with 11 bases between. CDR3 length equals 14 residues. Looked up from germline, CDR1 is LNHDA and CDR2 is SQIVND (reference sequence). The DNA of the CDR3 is TGTGCCAGTACCTCGGGCGGGAGCAATCAGCCCCAGCATTTT. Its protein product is CASTSGGSNQPQHF.

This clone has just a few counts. The CDR3 sequence is CASSEQVTSGGYTF. DNA of the CDR3: TGTGCCAGCAGTGAACAGGTGACGTCGGGAGGCTACACCTTC. The chain combines TRBV6-1 with TRBJ1-2; unclear D gene. V was shortened by 2 bases and J by 8 bases, with 15 bases between the two germline ends. The CDR3 extends over 14 amino acids. The V gene's germline CDR1 is MNHNS and CDR2 SASEGT.

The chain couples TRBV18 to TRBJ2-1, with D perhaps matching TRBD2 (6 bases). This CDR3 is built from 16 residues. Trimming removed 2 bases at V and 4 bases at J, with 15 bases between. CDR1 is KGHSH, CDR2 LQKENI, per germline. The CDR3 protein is CASSPGGFLVYNEQFF. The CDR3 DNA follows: TGTGCCAGCTCACCAGGGGGGTTTTTGGTATACAATGAGCAGTTCTTC.

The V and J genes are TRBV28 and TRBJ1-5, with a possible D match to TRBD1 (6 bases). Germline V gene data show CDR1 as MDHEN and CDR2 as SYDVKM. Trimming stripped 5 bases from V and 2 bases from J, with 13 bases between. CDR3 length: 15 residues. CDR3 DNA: TGTGCCAGCAGTCTACAGGGAGGGGGCAATCAGCCCCAGCATTTT. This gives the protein CASSLQGGGNQPQHF.

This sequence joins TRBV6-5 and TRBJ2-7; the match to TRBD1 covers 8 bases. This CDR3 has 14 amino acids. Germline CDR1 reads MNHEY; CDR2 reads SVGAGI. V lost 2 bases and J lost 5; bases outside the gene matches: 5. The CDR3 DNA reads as TGTGCCAGCAGTTACGGACAGGGTCTCCACGAGCAGTACTTC. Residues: CASSYGQGLHEQYF.

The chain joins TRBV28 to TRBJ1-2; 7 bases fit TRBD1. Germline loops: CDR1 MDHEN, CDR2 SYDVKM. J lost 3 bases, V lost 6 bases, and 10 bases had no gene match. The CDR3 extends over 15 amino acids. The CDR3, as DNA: TGTGCCAGCAGCATTGGGACAGCAGAGGACTATGGCTACACCTTC. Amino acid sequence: CASSIGTAEDYGYTF.

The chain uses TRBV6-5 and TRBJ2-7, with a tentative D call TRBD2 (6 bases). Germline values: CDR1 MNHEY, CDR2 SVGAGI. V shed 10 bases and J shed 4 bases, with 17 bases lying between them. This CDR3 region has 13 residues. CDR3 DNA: TGTGCCACGGCGCGGGATGTAGCGTACGAGCAGTACTTC. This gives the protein CATARDVAYEQYF.

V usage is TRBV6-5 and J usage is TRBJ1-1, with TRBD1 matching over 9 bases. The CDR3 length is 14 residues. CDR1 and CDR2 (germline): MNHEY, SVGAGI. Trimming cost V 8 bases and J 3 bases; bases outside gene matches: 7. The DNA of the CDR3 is TGTGCCAGCCTATCAGACAGGGGGGACACTGAAGCTTTCTTT. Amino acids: CASLSDRGDTEAFF.

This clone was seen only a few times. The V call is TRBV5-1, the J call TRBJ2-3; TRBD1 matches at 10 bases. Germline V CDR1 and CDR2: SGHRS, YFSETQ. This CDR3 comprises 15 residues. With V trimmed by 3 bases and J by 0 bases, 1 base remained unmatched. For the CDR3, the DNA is TGCGCCAGCAGCTCGACAGGGGGCAGCACAGATACGCAGTATTTT. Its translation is CASSSTGGSTDTQYF. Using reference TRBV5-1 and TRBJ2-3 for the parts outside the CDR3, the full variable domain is KAGVTQTPRYLIKTRGQQVTLSCSPISGHRSVSWYQQTPGQGLQFLFEYFSETQRNKGNFPGRFSGRQFSNSRSEMNVSTLELGDSALYLCASSSTGGSTDTQYFGPGTRLTVL.

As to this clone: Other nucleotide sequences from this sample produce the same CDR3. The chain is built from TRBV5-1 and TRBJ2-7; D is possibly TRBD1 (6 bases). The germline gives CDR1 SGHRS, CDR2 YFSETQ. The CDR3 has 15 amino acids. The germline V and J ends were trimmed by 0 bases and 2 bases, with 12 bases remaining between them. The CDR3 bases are TGCGCCAGCAGCTTGGAAGGGACACGGGCCTACGAGCAGTACTTC. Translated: CASSLEGTRAYEQYF.

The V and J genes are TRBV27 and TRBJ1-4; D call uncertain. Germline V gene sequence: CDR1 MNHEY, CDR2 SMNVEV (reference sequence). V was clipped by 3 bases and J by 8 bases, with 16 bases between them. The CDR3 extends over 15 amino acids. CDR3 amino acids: CASSFSPAAEEKLFF. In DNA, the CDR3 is TGTGCCAGCAGTTTTTCACCAGCGGCGGAAGAAAAACTGTTTTTT.

The CDR3: CASSLQGYEQYF. The DNA of the CDR3 is TGTGCCAGCAGTTTGCAGGGTTACGAGCAGTACTTC. The chain combines TRBV28 with TRBJ2-7; a possible D gene is TRBD1 (5 bases). Germline CDR1 reads MDHEN; CDR2 reads SYDVKM. Trimming pared 3 bases from V and 4 bases from J, leaving 7 bases between. The CDR3 covers 12 residues.

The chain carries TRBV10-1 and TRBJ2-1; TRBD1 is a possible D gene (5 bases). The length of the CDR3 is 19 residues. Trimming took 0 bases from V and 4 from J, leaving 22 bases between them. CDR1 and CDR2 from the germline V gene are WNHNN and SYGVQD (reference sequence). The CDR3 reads CASSESRQGYLIGYNEQFF. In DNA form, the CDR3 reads TGCGCCAGCAGTGAGTCTCGTCAGGGATATCTAATTGGATACAATGAGCAGTTCTTC.

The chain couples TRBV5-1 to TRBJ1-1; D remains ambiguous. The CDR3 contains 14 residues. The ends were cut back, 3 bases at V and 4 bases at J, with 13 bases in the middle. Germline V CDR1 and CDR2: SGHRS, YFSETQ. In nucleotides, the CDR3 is TGCGCCAGCAGCTCCTCAACGGGAGTCACTGAAGCTTTCTTT. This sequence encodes CASSSSTGVTEAFF.

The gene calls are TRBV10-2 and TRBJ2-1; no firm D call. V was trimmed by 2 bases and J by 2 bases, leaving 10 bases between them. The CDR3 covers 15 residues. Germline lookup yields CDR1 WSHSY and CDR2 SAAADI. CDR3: CASSEEVPAYNEQFF. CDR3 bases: TGCGCCAGCAGTGAGGAGGTTCCAGCCTACAATGAGCAGTTCTTC.

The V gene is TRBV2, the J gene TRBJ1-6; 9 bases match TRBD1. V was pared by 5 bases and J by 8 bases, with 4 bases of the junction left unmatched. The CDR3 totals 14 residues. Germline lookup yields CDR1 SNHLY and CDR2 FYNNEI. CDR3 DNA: TGTGCCAGCAGTATTCGGACAGGGGATTCACCCCTCCACTTT. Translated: CASSIRTGDSPLHF.

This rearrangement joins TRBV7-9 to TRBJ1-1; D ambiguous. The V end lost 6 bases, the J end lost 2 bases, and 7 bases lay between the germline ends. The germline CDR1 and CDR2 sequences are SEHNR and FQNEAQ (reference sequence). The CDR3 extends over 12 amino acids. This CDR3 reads CASRRDNTEAFF. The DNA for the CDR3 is TGTGCCAGCAGGCGGGATAACACTGAAGCTTTCTTT.

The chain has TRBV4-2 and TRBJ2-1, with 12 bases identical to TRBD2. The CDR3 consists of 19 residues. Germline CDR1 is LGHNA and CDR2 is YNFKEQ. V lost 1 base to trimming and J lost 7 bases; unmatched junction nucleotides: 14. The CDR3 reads CASSQVELGLAGMSNEQFF. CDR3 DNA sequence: TGTGCCAGCAGCCAAGTGGAACTAGGACTAGCGGGAATGTCGAATGAGCAGTTCTTC.

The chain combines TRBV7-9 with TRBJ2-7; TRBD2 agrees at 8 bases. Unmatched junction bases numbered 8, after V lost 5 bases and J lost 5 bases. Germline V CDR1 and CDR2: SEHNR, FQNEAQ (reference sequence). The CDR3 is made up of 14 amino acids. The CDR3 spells CASSLSGISDEQYF. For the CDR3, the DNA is TGTGCCAGCAGCCTTAGCGGGATCTCTGACGAGCAGTACTTC.

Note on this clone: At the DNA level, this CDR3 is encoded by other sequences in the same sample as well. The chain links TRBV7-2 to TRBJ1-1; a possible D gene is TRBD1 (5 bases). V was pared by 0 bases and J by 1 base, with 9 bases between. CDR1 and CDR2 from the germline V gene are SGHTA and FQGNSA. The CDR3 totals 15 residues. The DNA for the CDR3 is TGTGCCAGCAGCTTAGCTCTAACAGGGAACACTGAAGCTTTCTTT. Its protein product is CASSLALTGNTEAFF.